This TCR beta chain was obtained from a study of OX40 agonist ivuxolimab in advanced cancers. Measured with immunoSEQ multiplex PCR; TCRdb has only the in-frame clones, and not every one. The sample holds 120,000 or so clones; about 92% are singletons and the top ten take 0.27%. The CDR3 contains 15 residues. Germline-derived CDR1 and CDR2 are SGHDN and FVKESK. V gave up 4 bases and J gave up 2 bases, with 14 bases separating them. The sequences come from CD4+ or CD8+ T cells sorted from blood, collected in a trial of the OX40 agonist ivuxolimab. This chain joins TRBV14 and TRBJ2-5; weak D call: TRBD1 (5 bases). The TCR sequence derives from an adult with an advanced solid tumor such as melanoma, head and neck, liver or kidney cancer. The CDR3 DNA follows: TGTGCCAGCAGCCCCTGGGTGGACAATCAAGAGACCCAGTACTTC. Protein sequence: CASSPWVDNQETQYF. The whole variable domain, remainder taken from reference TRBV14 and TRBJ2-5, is EAGVTQFPSHSVIEKGQTVTLRCDPISGHDNLYWYRRVMGKEIKFLLHFVKESKQDESGMPNNRFLAERTGGTYSTLKVQPAELEDSGVYFCASSPWVDNQETQYFGPGTRLLVL.